This is a list of T cell receptor beta chains from one sample in a study of T and B cells in COVID-19 patients. TCRdb fed the multiplex PCR reads into MiXCR, producing one record per CDR3 protein. This repertoire shows 20,000 to 25,000 distinct CDR3 sequences, under 30% found once; its top ten account for 2.5% to 3%. Sequenced input: blood. Receptors were obtained from a human donor who had recovered from COVID-19. Both conserved end residues are part of each CDR3. D genes are given only for firm matches. Size is stated for part of the rows, as once, few or many counts, or as a class when the clone is expanded.

abundance | j_gene | v_gene | d_gene | CDR3aa | CDR3nt
few | TRBJ1-5 | TRBV7-6 | NA | CASSRNTDSNQPQHF | TGTGCCAGCAGCCGGAATACAGATAGCAATCAGCCCCAGCATTTT
few | TRBJ2-7 | TRBV6-5 | NA | CASSDWGNDGYEQYF | TGTGCCAGCAGTGACTGGGGAAACGACGGTTACGAGCAGTACTTC
many | TRBJ2-7 | TRBV6-5 | NA | CASSYSGGPGHEQYF | TGTGCCAGCAGTTACTCGGGTGGGCCAGGCCACGAGCAGTACTTC
NA | TRBJ1-1 | TRBV19 | TRBD1 | CASTRTGLNTEAFF | TGTGCCAGTACCCGGACAGGCCTGAACACTGAAGCTTTCTTT
NA | TRBJ1-2 | TRBV29-1 | TRBD1 | CSVSGTGDYGYTF | TGCAGCGTTTCCGGGACAGGGGACTATGGCTACACCTTC
NA | TRBJ1-5 | TRBV11-1 | NA | CASSPSQGQPQHF | TGTGCCAGCAGCCCGTCGCAGGGACAGCCCCAGCATTTT
few | TRBJ1-4 | TRBV30 | TRBD1 | CAWSGAGGTNEKLFF | TGTGCCTGGAGTGGAGCAGGGGGCACTAATGAAAAACTGTTTTTT
NA | TRBJ2-7 | TRBV5-1 | NA | CASSLAGTPSYEQYF | TGCGCCAGCAGCTTGGCCGGGACCCCCTCCTACGAGCAGTACTTC
many | TRBJ2-7 | TRBV13 | NA | CASSLAGREGVVHEQYF | TGTGCCAGCAGCTTAGCGGGCAGGGAGGGGGTGGTCCACGAGCAGTACTTC
few | TRBJ1-6 | TRBV27 | NA | CASSSRTHSPLHF | TGTGCCAGCAGTTCACGGACGCATTCACCCCTCCACTTT
NA | TRBJ2-3 | TRBV18 | TRBD2 | CASSPGTSGGTDTQYF | TGTGCCAGCTCACCAGGGACTAGCGGTGGCACAGATACGCAGTATTTT
NA | TRBJ2-7 | TRBV6-4 | NA | CASSDGAVSYEQYF | TGTGCCAGCAGTGACGGGGCAGTCTCCTACGAGCAGTACTTC
NA | TRBJ2-1 | TRBV6-5 | TRBD1 | CASSYRLGGSVNEQFF | TGTGCCAGCAGTTACCGTCTAGGGGGCTCGGTCAATGAGCAGTTCTTC
NA | TRBJ2-1 | TRBV5-1 | NA | CAGSLDPGSSGEQFF | TGCGCCGGCAGCTTGGACCCCGGGAGCTCTGGTGAGCAGTTCTTC
NA | TRBJ2-7 | TRBV29-1 | TRBD2 | CSVELAGAEQYF | TGCAGCGTTGAACTAGCGGGAGCCGAGCAGTACTTC
NA | TRBJ2-5 | TRBV29-1 | NA | CSVGRGVETRYF | TGCAGCGTCGGCAGGGGAGTGGAGACCCGGTACTTC
many | TRBJ2-7 | TRBV19 | TRBD1 | CASSIQGEYYEQYF | TGTGCCAGTAGTATCCAGGGGGAGTATTACGAGCAGTACTTC
NA | TRBJ1-4 | TRBV30 | NA | CAWNAGVSEKLFF | TGTGCCTGGAATGCGGGGGTCTCTGAAAAACTGTTTTTT
few | TRBJ2-7 | TRBV18 | TRBD1 | CASSPLQGSHEQYF | TGTGCCAGCTCACCCTTACAGGGGTCTCACGAGCAGTACTTC
NA | TRBJ2-7 | TRBV10-3 | NA | CAISDQMGSYEQYF | TGTGCCATCAGTGATCAGATGGGCTCCTACGAGCAGTACTTC
NA | TRBJ2-3 | TRBV5-1 | NA | CASSWPSTDTQYF | TGCGCCAGCAGCTGGCCTAGCACAGATACGCAGTATTTT
many | TRBJ2-1 | TRBV19 | TRBD2 | CASSVGGTYYNEQFF | TGTGCCAGTAGTGTGGGGGGGACTTACTACAATGAGCAGTTCTTC
NA | TRBJ2-3 | TRBV10-1 | NA | CASSYSTDTQYF | TGCGCCAGCAGTTACAGCACAGATACGCAGTATTTT
NA | TRBJ2-3 | TRBV5-1 | TRBD2 | CASSLGVLAGASDTQYF | TGCGCCAGCAGCTTGGGAGTCCTAGCGGGAGCATCAGATACGCAGTATTTT
NA | TRBJ1-2 | TRBV10-3 | TRBD1 | CAISRGQGSNYGYTF | TGTGCCATCAGTAGAGGACAGGGGTCGAACTATGGCTACACCTTC
NA | TRBJ1-2 | TRBV6-6 | NA | CASSPPGGDYGYTF | TGTGCCAGCAGCCCGCCGGGGGGCGACTATGGCTACACCTTC
few | TRBJ1-1 | TRBV12-3/TRBV12-4 | NA | CASSFSTEAFF | TGTGCCAGCAGTTTCAGCACTGAAGCTTTCTTT
NA | TRBJ2-3 | TRBV6-1 | TRBD2 | CASSPGLAGLDTQYF | TGCGCCAGCAGCCCAGGACTAGCGGGTTTAGATACGCAGTATTTT
NA | TRBJ1-2 | TRBV6-5 | NA | CASRGTNYGYTF | TGTGCCAGCAGGGGCACTAACTATGGCTACACCTTC
many | TRBJ2-3 | TRBV6-2/TRBV6-3 | NA | CASSESLGDTQYF | TGTGCCAGCAGTGAATCGTTAGGGGATACGCAGTATTTT
few | TRBJ2-7 | TRBV6-1 | TRBD1 | CASSDGGTGNSYEQYF | TGTGCCAGCAGTGATGGTGGGACAGGGAATTCCTACGAGCAGTACTTC
NA | TRBJ2-5 | TRBV29-1 | TRBD2 | CSVGWTSGGRRETQYF | TGCAGCGTTGGTTGGACTAGCGGGGGGCGGAGGGAGACCCAGTACTTC
NA | TRBJ1-2 | TRBV19 | NA | CASKVATVENYGYTF | TGTGCCAGTAAGGTGGCGACAGTTGAAAACTATGGCTACACCTTC
many | TRBJ2-6 | TRBV5-4 | TRBD1 | CASSRTGFGANVLTF | TGTGCCAGCAGCAGGACAGGGTTTGGGGCCAACGTCCTGACTTTC
NA | TRBJ2-7 | TRBV19 | TRBD2 | CASSIYSGRASYEQYF | TGTGCCAGTAGTATCTATAGCGGGAGGGCCTCCTACGAGCAGTACTTC
NA | TRBJ2-1 | TRBV5-1 | NA | CASSLAGSFSEQFF | TGCGCCAGCAGCTTGGCGGGAAGTTTTAGTGAGCAGTTCTTC
NA | TRBJ1-3 | TRBV13 | NA | CASSLRINSGNTIYF | TGTGCCAGCAGCCTCAGGATTAACTCTGGAAACACCATATATTTT
NA | TRBJ2-6 | TRBV5-3 | NA | CASSADLGSGANVLTF | TGCGCCAGCAGCGCTGACCTGGGCTCTGGGGCCAACGTCCTGACTTTC
NA | TRBJ1-1 | TRBV27 | NA | CASSPGQLPATEAFF | TGTGCCAGCAGTCCTGGACAGCTTCCAGCGACTGAAGCTTTCTTT
NA | TRBJ2-7 | TRBV27 | NA | CASSYSRRSYEQYF | TGTGCCAGCAGTTACTCCCGAAGGTCCTACGAGCAGTACTTC
NA | TRBJ2-3 | TRBV12-3/TRBV12-4 | NA | CASSLGQGVDTQYF | TGTGCCAGCAGCTTAGGGCAGGGTGTGGATACGCAGTATTTT
few | TRBJ1-5 | TRBV6-5 | NA | CASSYEDQPQHF | TGTGCCAGCAGTTACGAGGATCAGCCCCAGCATTTT
NA | TRBJ1-2 | TRBV5-1 | NA | CASSLAHSIYGYTF | TGCGCCAGCAGCTTGGCGCACAGTATCTATGGCTACACCTTC
NA | TRBJ2-7 | TRBV6-5 | NA | CASSPWGWDEQYF | TGTGCCAGCAGTCCCTGGGGGTGGGACGAGCAGTACTTC
NA | TRBJ2-2 | TRBV27 | NA | CASSLAGTGELFF | TGTGCCAGCAGTTTGGCGGGTACCGGGGAGCTGTTTTTT
NA | TRBJ1-1 | TRBV6-5 | NA | CASSYAANTGTEAFF | TGTGCCAGCAGTTACGCGGCAAACACAGGGACTGAAGCTTTCTTT
NA | TRBJ2-7 | TRBV6-1 | TRBD2 | CAGTSGTSYEQYF | TGTGCCGGGACTAGCGGGACGTCCTACGAGCAGTACTTC
medium-sized | TRBJ2-6 | TRBV19 | NA | CASGWANVLTF | TGTGCCAGTGGCTGGGCCAACGTCCTGACTTTC
medium-sized | TRBJ2-1 | TRBV29-1 | NA | CSVEWSRSYNEQFF | TGCAGCGTTGAATGGAGTAGGTCCTACAATGAGCAGTTCTTC
NA | TRBJ1-2 | TRBV27 | NA | CASSPLSSYGYTF | TGTGCCAGCAGTCCCCTTTCATCCTATGGCTACACCTTC
NA | TRBJ2-2 | TRBV24-1 | TRBD1 | CATSETGDTGELFF | TGTGCCACCAGTGAGACAGGGGACACCGGGGAGCTGTTTTTT
NA | TRBJ2-3 | TRBV5-1 | NA | CASSGASARTDTQYF | TGCGCCAGCAGCGGAGCGAGCGCTCGCACAGATACGCAGTATTTT
NA | TRBJ1-2 | TRBV6-1 | NA | CASSEGLGGKANYGYTF | TGTGCCAGCAGTGAAGGGTTGGGGGGCAAGGCTAACTATGGCTACACCTTC
NA | TRBJ1-1 | TRBV6-5 | NA | CASSFGWTVGGTEAFF | TGTGCCAGCAGTTTCGGTTGGACAGTGGGGGGCACTGAAGCTTTCTTT